The text below deals with one T cell receptor (beta chain). This record comes from a study of blood T cell repertoires in COVID-19. On the study more broadly: Nucleic acid was either cDNA or gDNA, and it came from T cells, B-cell-depleted T cells, or PBMCs.

Profiled with immunoSEQ multiplex PCR; TCRdb holds only in-frame clones, not every one. The sample lists roughly 160,000 clones, about nine tenths occurring once. The source is an older woman who had recovered from COVID-19. Sequenced material: peripheral blood.

In DNA form, the CDR3 reads TGTGCCAGCAGTTCTATCACAGATACGCAGTATTTT. Its protein is CASSSITDTQYF. J is TRBJ2-3 and V is TRBV6-6; D is ambiguous. This CDR3 contains 12 residues. V lost 4 bases to trimming and J lost 2 bases, with 4 bases between them. Looked up from germline, CDR1 is MNHNY and CDR2 is SVGAGI (reference sequence).